Listed below are T cell receptor beta chains from one sample, sequenced in a study of beta chain features in type 1 diabetes. Assay used: immunoSEQ multiplex PCR; TCRdb lists only in-frame clones, some missing. The repertoire consists of about 700,000 clones, with 13% occurring once and the leading ten covering less than 0.025%. The material sequenced was naive CD4+ T cells from blood. The receptors here all came from a young man with type 1 diabetes. The CDR3 runs from the conserved cysteine through the conserved F or W.

TRBJ1-2	TRBV6-5	CANKPDRYYGYTF
TRBJ2-5	TRBV5-4	CASSLAPGQGQETQYF
TRBJ1-3	TRBV30	CAWSIWGYSGNTIYF
TRBJ2-5	TRBV15	CATSTNHPREVETQYF
TRBJ1-1	TRBV13	CASSLGVMNTEAFF
TRBJ2-2	TRBV10-3	CAIIKGSSDTGELFF
TRBJ1-1	TRBV29-1	CSAGGTGPPSGTEAFF
TRBJ1-1	TRBV28	CASSWGQASMEAFF
TRBJ1-2	TRBV14	CASSRDRLYGYTF
TRBJ2-3	TRBV5-1	CASSLGHRTDTQYF
TRBJ2-6	TRBV2	CASGEGVLSGANVLTF